The clone carrying this T cell receptor beta chain was picked up one time. These data are taken from a study of blood T cell repertoires in COVID-19. Background on the study: The United States, Italy and Spain were the sources of the acute and convalescent COVID-19 samples. Sample material is recorded as cDNA or gDNA derived from T cells, B-cell-depleted T cells, or PBMCs.

In the source study's methods: Reference gene primer amplification yielded estimated nucleated cell counts. The table came from immunoSEQ multiplex PCR; TCRdb's copy has only in-frame clones and leaves some out. Clone size and the V and J calls come from that table; the DNA yielded D and trimming. This sample has 110,000 to 150,000 clones, with 65% to 85% found just once. Germline V gene data show CDR1 as SGDLS and CDR2 as YYNGEE. V shed 4 bases, J shed 14 bases, and the junction held 9 bases outside the gene matches. CDR3 length: 12 residues. This chain connects TRBV9 to TRBJ2-1; 7 bases line up with TRBD1. This TCR was sampled from a woman between 45 and 65 years old with acute or convalescent COVID-19. The sample comprised peripheral blood. CDR3 bases: TGTGCCAGCAGCCCCGGGACAGCTCGGGAGTTCTTC. It encodes CASSPGTAREFF.